This T cell receptor beta chain was sequenced for a study of T cells in tuberculosis. Study summary: In South Africa, adults with active tuberculosis were compared with IGRA-negative and latently infected IGRA-positive adolescents. Findings and caveats of the study: Active tuberculosis alpha repertoires lay closer to GMM-specific TCRs than controls'. Smaller alpha distances in active tuberculosis partly reflected shorter CDR3-alpha lengths.

Each donor contributed 85,000 to 100,000 T cells on average, unsorted. The CDR3 loop spans 14 amino acids. Germline V gives CDR1 MNHNY, CDR2 SVGAGI (reference sequence). Trimming shortened V by 6 bases and J by 0 bases, and 10 bases separated the two germline ends. On this clone itself: Its antigen is not identified.

TCRdb's table, derived via immunoSEQ multiplex PCR, lists solely in-frame clones and lacks some. The sample lists roughly 34,000 clones, around 95% occurring once. The chain couples TRBV6-6 to TRBJ2-3, with D unclear. The TCR comes from a donor aged 10-30 years with latent tuberculosis or without tuberculosis infection. Sequencing was done on a sample of PBMCs. The CDR3 here is CASSPRQSTDTQYF. Written as DNA, the CDR3 is TGTGCCAGCAGCCCCAGACAAAGCACAGATACGCAGTATTTT.